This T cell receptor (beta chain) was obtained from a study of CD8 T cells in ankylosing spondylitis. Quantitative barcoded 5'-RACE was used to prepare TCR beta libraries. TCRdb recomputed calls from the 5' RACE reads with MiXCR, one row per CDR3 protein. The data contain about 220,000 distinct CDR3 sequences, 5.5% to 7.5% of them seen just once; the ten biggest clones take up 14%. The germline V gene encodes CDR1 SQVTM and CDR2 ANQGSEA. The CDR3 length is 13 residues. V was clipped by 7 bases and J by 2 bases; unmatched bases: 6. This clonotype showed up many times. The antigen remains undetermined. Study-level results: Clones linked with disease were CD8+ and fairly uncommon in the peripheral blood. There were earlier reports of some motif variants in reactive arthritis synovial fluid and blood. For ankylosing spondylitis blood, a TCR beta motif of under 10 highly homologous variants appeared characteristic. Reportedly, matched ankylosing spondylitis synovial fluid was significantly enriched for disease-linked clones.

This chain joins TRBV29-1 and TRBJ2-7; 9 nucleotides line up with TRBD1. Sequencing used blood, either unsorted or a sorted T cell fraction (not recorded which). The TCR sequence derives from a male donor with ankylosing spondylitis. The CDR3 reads CSARTGETYEQYF. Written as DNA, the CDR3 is TGCAGCGCTCGGACAGGGGAGACCTACGAGCAGTACTTC.